This TCR beta chain was observed in a study of naive and memory T cell subsets. Study results and caveats: In naive cells, over 90% of TCR sequences were seen only once. Especially in CD8 cells, naive repertoires contained a few larger clonotypes, possibly CD45RA-re-expressing memory cells.

About this clonotype itself: Its cognate antigen is unknown.

Two oligonucleotides, mixed equimolar, formed the beta constant-region primer covering TRBC1 and TRBC2. Four rounds of PCR amplified the ligated cDNA using nested alpha and beta constant-region primers plus SP2. One entry per CDR3 protein results from TCRdb running MiXCR on the UMI-ligation and nested PCR reads. The sample shows about 90,000 distinct CDR3 sequences, about 11% of them seen only once. The CDR3 is made up of 13 amino acids. V lost 5 bases to trimming and J lost 6 bases, with 13 bases between them. The chain links TRBV12-3 or TRBV12-4 to TRBJ1-2; no firm D call. Sequencing was done on a sample of naive CD4+ T cells from blood. This clonotype was obtained from a human donor in good health. This chain's CDR3 is CASSPQLGDGYTF. The CDR3 DNA follows: TGTGCCAGCAGTCCCCAACTAGGAGATGGCTACACCTTC.